This T cell receptor beta chain was captured in a study of T-cell memory formation after mild COVID-19. Study background: Most TCR clusters belonged to a single donor. Notes on the study in general: Largely, contracting CD4+ clones fell within CM and EM, and contracting CD8+ clones within EMRA. Some responding clones appeared in pre-infection memory, suggesting cross-reactive memory joined. From day 15 to 85, contracting clones were balanced between CD4 and CD8, whereas later expanders leaned toward CD4+.

TCRdb re-called the 5' RACE reads with MiXCR, one entry per CDR3 protein. The sample carries approximately 46,000 distinct CDR3 sequences, less than 8% recorded once. This clonotype was recorded at least ten times. Its antigen remains unidentified. The length of the CDR3 is 15 residues. Trimming left V 0 bases short and J 0 bases short, with 10 bases between. Germline CDR1 is SGHRS and CDR2 is YFSETQ. Sequenced sample: PBMCs or a T cell subset sorted from them (not recorded which). The gene calls are TRBV5-1 and TRBJ2-7; maybe TRBD1 (6 bases). The sequence derives from an adult who had mild COVID-19 (a few samples of this study predate the infection). Cell type and time point are not known. CDR3 protein: CASSLDGTPSYEQYF. CDR3 nucleotides: TGCGCCAGCAGCTTGGATGGGACACCCTCCTACGAGCAGTACTTC.